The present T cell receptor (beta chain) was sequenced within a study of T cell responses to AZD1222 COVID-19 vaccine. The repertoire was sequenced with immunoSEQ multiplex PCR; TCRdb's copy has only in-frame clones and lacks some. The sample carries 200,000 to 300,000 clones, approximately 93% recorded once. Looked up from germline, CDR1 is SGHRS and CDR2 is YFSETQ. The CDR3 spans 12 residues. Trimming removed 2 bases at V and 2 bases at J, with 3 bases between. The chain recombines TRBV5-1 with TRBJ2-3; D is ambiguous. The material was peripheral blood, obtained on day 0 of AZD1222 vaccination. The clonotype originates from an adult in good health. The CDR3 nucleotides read TGCGCCAGCAGCTTAAACACAGATACGCAGTATTTT. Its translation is CASSLNTDTQYF.